The sequence of this T cell receptor beta chain was determined in a study of Tregs in tolerant kidney transplant recipients. J lost 0 bases, V lost 2 bases, and 7 bases had no gene match. The germline gives CDR1 LNHDA, CDR2 SQIVND (reference sequence). The CDR3 runs to 19 residues. Clones were read by immunoSEQ multiplex PCR, and TCRdb kept only the in-frame ones, dropping some. The sample totals tens of thousands of clones; its top ten clones hold 1.8%. Comments on this clone: Antigen: not known. The read falls 3 residues short of the CDR3 end, and the missing part is taken from the germline J gene.

General study results and limits: Nucleotide sequences could not be compared across some patients' samples due to primer changes. Tolerant patients' donor-specific Tregs expanded beyond overall Tregs, suggesting antigen-driven growth. Few patients were studied, so findings need validation in larger groups.

Recipients received nonmyeloablative bone marrow transplants from related graft donors, with transient mixed chimerism. CD4+CD25+CD127- Tregs, CD4+CD25- non-Tregs, CD4 and CD8 cells were sorted. The V and J genes are TRBV19 and TRBJ2-1, with TRBD2 matching 13 bases. The material sequenced was CD4+ T cells from blood (PBMCs), taken 24 months after the transplant. This receptor was taken from a human patient who received a combined kidney and bone marrow transplant. Some of the T cells might come from the graft donor. The sequenced part of the CDR3 DNA is TGTGCCAGTAGTATACGGGGACTAGCGGGAAAAAGCTCCTACAATGAG. Protein sequence: CASSIRGLAGKSSYNE. The entire CDR3 protein reads CASSIRGLAGKSSYNEQFF.